Below are 15 T cell receptor beta chains sequenced from a single sample in a study of T cells after yellow fever vaccination. Each CDR3 protein gets one entry after TCRdb re-called the 5' RACE reads with MiXCR. The table records hundreds of thousands of distinct CDR3 sequences, approximately 10% of them present only once. The material sequenced was CD4+ T cells sorted from PBMCs, taken 5 days after the yellow fever booster vaccination. The origin of the receptors is a man aged 18 to 29 who received the YFV17D yellow fever vaccine.

A few counts support this clonotype. The gene calls are TRBV7-3 and TRBJ1-1, with D tentatively TRBD1 (5 bases). Looked up from germline, CDR1 is SGHTA and CDR2 is FQGTGA. The CDR3 covers 15 residues. V was pared by 6 bases and J by 3 bases, with 17 bases between. The DNA for the CDR3 is TGTGCCAGCAGTCAAAGCGGGGCGGTGTACACTGAAGCTTTCTTT. Translating it yields CASSQSGAVYTEAFF.

The gene calls are TRBV19 and TRBJ1-1; possible D gene TRBD1, 5 bases. The germline V gene encodes CDR1 LNHDA and CDR2 SQIVND (reference sequence). This CDR3 is 15 amino acids long. The V end was cut by 3 bases, the J end by 9 bases, with 20 bases between. CDR3 region: CASSILGDKKGKAFF. CDR3 DNA sequence: TGTGCCAGTAGTATTTTGGGTGACAAAAAGGGGAAAGCTTTCTTT.

This chain uses TRBV29-1 with TRBJ2-5, with D unresolved. The CDR3 length is 14 residues. The V and J ends lost 5 bases and 0 bases respectively, with 13 bases between them. The germline V gene encodes CDR1 SQVTM and CDR2 ANQGSEA. CDR3 in amino acids: CSVPGPPYQETQYF. CDR3 bases: TGCAGCGTTCCGGGCCCACCGTACCAAGAGACCCAGTACTTC.

The table lists this clonotype with many counts. This sequence joins TRBV12-3 or TRBV12-4 and TRBJ2-1; 10 positions match TRBD2. The V gene end was trimmed by 7 bases and the J gene end by 4 bases; junction bases not matched to a gene: 1. The CDR3 totals 13 residues. The CDR3 nucleotides read TGTGCCAGCATACTAGCGGGATACAATGAGCAGTTCTTC. This sequence encodes CASILAGYNEQFF.

The chain couples TRBV6-5 to TRBJ1-1, with no clear D. Germline lookup yields CDR1 MNHEY and CDR2 SVGAGI. Trimming took off 6 bases at V and 10 bases at J, with 15 bases between the two ends. This CDR3 has 12 residues. Here the CDR3 reads CASSAFSRGAFF. CDR3 coding DNA: TGTGCCAGCAGCGCCTTCTCCCGGGGAGCTTTCTTT.

This clonotype was counted a few times. The chain joins TRBV20-1 to TRBJ1-6; tentative D call: TRBD1 (5 bases). CDR1 DFQATT and CDR2 SNEGSKA come from the germline V gene (reference sequence). This CDR3 comprises 13 residues. The V gene lost 0 bases and the J gene lost 10 bases, with 10 bases spanning the gap. The CDR3 reads CSARDQGNSPLHF. The CDR3 DNA sequence: TGCAGTGCTAGAGATCAGGGAAACTCACCCCTCCACTTT.

CDR3 nucleotides: TGCGCCAGCAGCTTGTTCGGGACTAGCGGGGCCGGGGTCTACAATGAGCAGTTCTTC. Translated, it gives CASSLFGTSGAGVYNEQFF. The V and J genes are TRBV5-1 and TRBJ2-1, with TRBD2 identical over 13 bases. CDR3 length: 19 amino acids. Germline assignment: CDR1 SGHRS and CDR2 YFSETQ. V was clipped by 1 base and J by 3 bases; unmatched bases: 10.

The chain joins TRBV5-1 to TRBJ2-3; 12 bases agree with TRBD2. This CDR3 comprises 16 residues. The germline V gene encodes CDR1 SGHRS and CDR2 YFSETQ. Trimming removed 4 bases from V and 2 bases from J; junction bases left unmatched: 5. CDR3 residues: CASSPLAGGSTDTQYF. The CDR3 DNA reads TGCGCCAGCAGCCCGCTAGCGGGGGGGTCCACAGATACGCAGTATTTT.

Ten or more counts support this clonotype. The gene calls are TRBV4-3 and TRBJ1-6, with D perhaps TRBD1 (5 bases). The germline V gene encodes CDR1 LGHNA and CDR2 YSLEER. Trimming removed 3 bases at V and 9 bases at J, with 9 bases between. This CDR3 region has 13 residues. DNA of the CDR3: TGCGCCAGCAGCCAGCGGGACGGTTCACCCCTCCACTTT. Its translation is CASSQRDGSPLHF.

This clonotype was detected a few times. This chain links TRBV12-3 or TRBV12-4 with TRBJ2-2; D gene uncertain. Trimming removed 1 base from V and 3 bases from J, with 6 bases in between. The CDR3 covers 14 residues. DNA of the CDR3: TGTGCCAGCAGTTTAGATAGGTACACCGGGGAGCTGTTTTTT. Encoded protein: CASSLDRYTGELFF.

This rearrangement joins TRBV4-3 to TRBJ2-5; weak D call: TRBD2 (6 bases). The ends were cut back, 1 base at V and 9 bases at J, with 15 bases in the middle. Germline CDR1 and CDR2: LGHNA and YSLEER. The CDR3 sequence is 14 residues long. The CDR3 here is CASSQARHPGAQYF. The CDR3 DNA follows: TGCGCCAGCAGCCAAGCCAGACACCCGGGGGCCCAGTACTTC.

In its sample, this clonotype was seen a few times. The V and J genes are TRBV7-3 and TRBJ2-5; 8 bases agree with TRBD1. Trimming took 5 bases from V and 4 from J; bases not matched to a gene: 9. The CDR3 length is 15 residues. Germline V CDR1 and CDR2: SGHTA, FQGTGA. The CDR3 loop is CASSPGQGGSETQYF. The CDR3 coding sequence is TGTGCCAGCAGCCCCGGACAGGGTGGTTCAGAGACCCAGTACTTC. Full variable domain (missing parts from reference TRBV7-3 and TRBJ2-5): GAGVSQTPSNKVTEKGKYVELRCDPISGHTALYWYRQSLGQGPEFLIYFQGTGAADDSGLPNDRFFAVRPEGSVSTLKIQRTERGDSAVYLCASSPGQGGSETQYFGPGTRLLVL.

The sample holds a few counts of this clonotype. The rearrangement links TRBV20-1 to TRBJ1-5; D perhaps matches TRBD1 (5 bases). With 6 bases removed from V and 6 bases from J, the gap between germline ends came to 18 bases. There are 14 residues in the CDR3. In germline, CDR1 is DFQATT, CDR2 SNEGSKA (reference sequence). CDR3 sequence: CSARGTTIGQPQHF. CDR3 nucleotide sequence: TGCAGTGCCCGGGGGACCACGATAGGTCAGCCCCAGCATTTT.

This clonotype came up many times. This chain uses TRBV7-8 with TRBJ2-2; tentative D call: TRBD1 (6 bases). The CDR3 extends over 17 amino acids. V lost 0 bases, J lost 2 bases, and 13 bases lay in between. Per germline, CDR1 SGHVS and CDR2 FQNEAQ. The CDR3 here is CASSLAIGRGNTGELFF. Here the CDR3 DNA reads TGTGCCAGCAGCTTAGCGATTGGCAGGGGAAACACCGGGGAGCTGTTTTTT. Variable domain in full (rest from reference TRBV7-8 and TRBJ2-2): GAGVSQSPRYKVAKRGQDVALRCDPISGHVSLFWYQQALGQGPEFLTYFQNEAQLDKSGLPSDRFFAERPEGSVSTLKIQRTQQEDSAVYLCASSLAIGRGNTGELFFGEGSRLTVL.

This clonotype was seen a handful of times. V is TRBV7-2 and J is TRBJ2-7; 7 bases are a match to TRBD1. The CDR3 runs 17 residues. The germline V gene encodes CDR1 SGHTA and CDR2 FQGNSA. The V segment lost 2 bases and the J segment 0 bases; nucleotides outside the gene matches: 10. The CDR3 loop is CASSLYGTGALSYEQYF. Here the CDR3 DNA reads TGTGCCAGCAGCTTATACGGAACAGGGGCCCTCTCCTACGAGCAGTACTTC.